This T cell receptor (beta chain) was obtained from a study of cytomegalovirus exposure and HLA in healthy donors. Study-wide findings and caveats: Later genetic work tied a missense DCLRE1C variant to beta-chain V and J trimming. The study carried out a later analysis of TCR beta sequences. It associated roughly 17,000 of them with specific HLA alleles at a false discovery rate of 0.05. Among the sequence variants, a highly shared cluster was likely an artifact of sequencing.

Of note for this clone: No antigen is known for it.

The CDR3 is 13 residues long. Germline assignment: CDR1 MNHNS and CDR2 SASEGT. Trimming cost V 6 bases and J 5 bases; bases outside gene matches: 3. PCR primers comprised 60 Vbeta and 13 Jbeta primers. The protocol was immunoSEQ multiplex PCR, while the TCRdb copy is restricted to in-frame clones and leaves out a portion. This table has about 200,000 clones, 76% appearing once. The J gene is TRBJ2-2, the V gene TRBV6-1, with 7 bases matching TRBD2. The TCR comes from a young man in good health and CMV-seronegative. Sequencing input: PBMCs. In DNA form, the CDR3 reads TGTGCCAGCAGGGGACTATCAACCGGGGAGCTGTTTTTT. Amino acid sequence: CASRGLSTGELFF.